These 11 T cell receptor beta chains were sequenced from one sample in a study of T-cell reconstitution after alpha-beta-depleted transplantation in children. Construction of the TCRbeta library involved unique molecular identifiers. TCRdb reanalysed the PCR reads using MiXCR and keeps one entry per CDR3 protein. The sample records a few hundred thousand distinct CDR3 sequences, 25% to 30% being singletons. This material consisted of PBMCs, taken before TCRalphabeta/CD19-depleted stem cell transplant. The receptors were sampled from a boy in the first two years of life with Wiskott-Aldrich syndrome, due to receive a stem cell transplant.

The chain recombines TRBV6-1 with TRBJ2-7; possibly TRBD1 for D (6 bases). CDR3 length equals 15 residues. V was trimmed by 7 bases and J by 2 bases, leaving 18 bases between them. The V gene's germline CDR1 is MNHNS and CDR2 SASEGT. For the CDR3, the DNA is TGTGCCAGCACTAGGTTCGTACAGGGAGCCTACGAGCAGTACTTC. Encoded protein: CASTRFVQGAYEQYF.

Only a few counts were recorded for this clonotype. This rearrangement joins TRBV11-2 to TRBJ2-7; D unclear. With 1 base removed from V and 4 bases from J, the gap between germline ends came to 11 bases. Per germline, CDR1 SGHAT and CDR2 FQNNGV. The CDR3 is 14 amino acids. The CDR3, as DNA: TGTGCCAGCAGCTTAGGTCCATTAGGGTACGAGCAGTACTTC. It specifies CASSLGPLGYEQYF. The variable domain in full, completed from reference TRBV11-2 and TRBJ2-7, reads EAGVAQSPRYKIIEKRQSVAFWCNPISGHATLYWYQQILGQGPKLLIQFQNNGVVDDSQLPKDRFSAERLKGVDSTLKIQPAKLEDSAVYLCASSLGPLGYEQYFGPGTRLTVT.

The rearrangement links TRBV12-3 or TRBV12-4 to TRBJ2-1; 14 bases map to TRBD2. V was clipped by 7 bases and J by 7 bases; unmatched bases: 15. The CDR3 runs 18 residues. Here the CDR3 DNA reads TGTGCCAGCAAACTACGGGGACTAGCGGGAGACGCCGGTAATGAGCAGTTCTTC. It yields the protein CASKLRGLAGDAGNEQFF.

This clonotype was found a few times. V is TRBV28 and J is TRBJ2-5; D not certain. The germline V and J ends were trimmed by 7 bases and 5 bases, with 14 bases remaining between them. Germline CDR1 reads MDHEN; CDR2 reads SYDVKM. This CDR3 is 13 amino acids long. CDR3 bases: TGTGCCAGCACCTCATGGGGTGTCGAGACCCAGTACTTC. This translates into CASTSWGVETQYF.

The chain's CDR3 is CASSPPGLALHEQYF. The CDR3 DNA reads as TGTGCCAGCAGCCCCCCGGGACTAGCCCTCCACGAGCAGTACTTC. The chain recombines TRBV7-9 with TRBJ2-7, with 9 bases that match TRBD2. The V and J ends lost 5 bases and 5 bases, in that order; junction bases with no gene match: 10. In germline, CDR1 is SEHNR, CDR2 FQNEAQ (reference sequence). The CDR3 runs 15 residues. Using reference TRBV7-9 and TRBJ2-7 for the parts outside the CDR3, the full variable domain is DTGVSQNPRHKITKRGQNVTFRCDPISEHNRLYWYRQTLGQGPEFLTYFQNEAQLEKSRLLSDRFSAERPKGSFSTLEIQRTEQGDSAMYLCASSPPGLALHEQYFGPGTRLTVT.

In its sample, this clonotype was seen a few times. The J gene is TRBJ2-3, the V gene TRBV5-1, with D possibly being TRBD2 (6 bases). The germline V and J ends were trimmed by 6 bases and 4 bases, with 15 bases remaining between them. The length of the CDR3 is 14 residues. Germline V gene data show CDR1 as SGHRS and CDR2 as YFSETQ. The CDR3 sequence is CASIGPSDPDTQYF. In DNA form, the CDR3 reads TGCGCCAGCATCGGCCCTAGCGACCCAGATACGCAGTATTTT.

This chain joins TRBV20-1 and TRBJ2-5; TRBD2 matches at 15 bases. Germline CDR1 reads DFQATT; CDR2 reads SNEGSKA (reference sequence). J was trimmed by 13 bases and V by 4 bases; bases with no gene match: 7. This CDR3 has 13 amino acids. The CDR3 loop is CSATGLAGGARYF. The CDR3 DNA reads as TGCAGTGCTACGGGACTAGCGGGAGGAGCCCGGTACTTC.

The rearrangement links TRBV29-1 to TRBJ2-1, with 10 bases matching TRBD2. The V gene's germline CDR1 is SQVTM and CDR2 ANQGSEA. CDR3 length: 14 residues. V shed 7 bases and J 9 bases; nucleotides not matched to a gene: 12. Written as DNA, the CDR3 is TGCAGCGAAATAGCGGGAGGCGTCTACGGTGAGCAGTTCTTC. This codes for CSEIAGGVYGEQFF.

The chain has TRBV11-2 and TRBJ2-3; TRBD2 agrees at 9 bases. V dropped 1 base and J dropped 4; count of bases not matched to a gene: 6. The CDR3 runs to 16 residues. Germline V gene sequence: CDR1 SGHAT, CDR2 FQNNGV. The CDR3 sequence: CASSLAPGLAADTQYF. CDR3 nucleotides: TGTGCCAGCAGCTTAGCCCCGGGACTAGCCGCAGATACGCAGTATTTT.

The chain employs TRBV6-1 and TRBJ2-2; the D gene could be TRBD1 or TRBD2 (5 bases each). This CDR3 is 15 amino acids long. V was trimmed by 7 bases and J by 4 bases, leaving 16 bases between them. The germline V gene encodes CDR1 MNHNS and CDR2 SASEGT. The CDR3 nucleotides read TGTGCCAGCATATCCGGGACCGTCGCCACCGGGGAGCTGTTTTTT. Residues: CASISGTVATGELFF.

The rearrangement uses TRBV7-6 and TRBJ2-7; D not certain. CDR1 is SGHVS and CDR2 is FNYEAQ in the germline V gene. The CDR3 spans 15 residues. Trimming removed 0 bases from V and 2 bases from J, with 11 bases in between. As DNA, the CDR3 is TGTGCCAGCAGCTTAGCTCCGGGTACGGCCTACGAGCAGTACTTC. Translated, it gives CASSLAPGTAYEQYF.